Listed below are T cell receptor beta chains from one sample, sequenced in a study of T cells in Graves' hyperthyroidism and ophthalmopathy. TCRdb reprocessed the multiplex PCR reads with MiXCR, giving one entry per CDR3 protein. The table records 300,000 to 450,000 distinct CDR3 sequences, about 14% of them present only once. Sequenced input: blood. The source is a man aged 25 to 45 with Graves' hyperthyroidism that later progressed to Graves' ophthalmopathy. CDR3s include the opening cysteine and the closing phenylalanine or tryptophan. A D gene is named only where the DNA matches it firmly. Size tells how often a clone was seen (once, few, many) or the class of an expanded clone, and some rows leave it out.

d_call	clone_size	v_call	j_call	cdr3_length	cdr3_nt	cdr3_aa
TRBD2	NA	TRBV2	TRBJ2-1	16	TGTGCCAGCAGTGGTACTAGCGGGGGGGCCCGAAATGAGCAGTTCTTC	CASSGTSGGARNEQFF
NA	many	TRBV28	TRBJ2-5	13	TGTGCCAGCAGAAGACTAGAACGGGAGACCCAGTACTTC	CASRRLERETQYF
NA	many	TRBV7-9	TRBJ1-2	14	TGTGCCAGCAGCCAGCGGGACGGGAACTATGGCTACACCTTC	CASSQRDGNYGYTF
TRBD1	few	TRBV7-7	TRBJ2-3	17	TGTGCCAGCAGCTTAGGGGGGACAGGGAGGATGGGAGATACGCAGTATTTT	CASSLGGTGRMGDTQYF
NA	NA	TRBV20-1	TRBJ1-5	14	TGCAGTGCTAGGGGGACTTCTAGCAATCAGCCCCAGCATTTT	CSARGTSSNQPQHF
TRBD1	few	TRBV29-1	TRBJ2-3	14	TGCAGCGTTGAAAGTGGGACAGGGTCAGATACGCAGTATTTT	CSVESGTGSDTQYF
NA	NA	TRBV3-1	TRBJ1-4	13	TGTGCCAGCAGCCTCGCAACTAATGGAAAGCTGTTTTTT	CASSLATNGKLFF
TRBD2	many	TRBV12-3/TRBV12-4	TRBJ2-1	17	TGTGCCAGCAGTTCTGCCCTCTCGCGGGGGGTCTACAATGAGCAGTTCTTC	CASSSALSRGVYNEQFF
NA	NA	TRBV6-1	TRBJ1-3	17	TGTGCCAGCATCAAGGAGGGGCAGGCCGCCTCTGGAAACACCATATATTTT	CASIKEGQAASGNTIYF
NA	many	TRBV28	TRBJ2-7	13	TGTGCCAGCAGTTTCTCCCGCTCCTACGAGCAGTACTTC	CASSFSRSYEQYF
TRBD1	NA	TRBV7-8	TRBJ2-2	16	TGTGCCAGCAGGGTCGGACAGGCCCCGAACACCGGGGAGCTGTTTTTT	CASRVGQAPNTGELFF
NA	NA	TRBV7-8	TRBJ1-2	14	TGTGCCAGCAGCTTCGGCACACATGGTTATGGCTACACCTTC	CASSFGTHGYGYTF
NA	NA	TRBV10-3	TRBJ1-3	14	TGTGCCATCAGTGAGATGAGCTCTGGAAACACCATATATTTT	CAISEMSSGNTIYF
NA	many	TRBV5-6	TRBJ2-7	18	TGTGCCAGCAGCACCCCGGGCCCCGGGTATGCACGCTCCTACGAGCAGTACTTC	CASSTPGPGYARSYEQYF
NA	many	TRBV7-2	TRBJ2-1	15	TGTGCCAGCAGCAAAACTAGTATGGCCTACAATGAGCAGTTCTTC	CASSKTSMAYNEQFF
NA	many	TRBV28	TRBJ2-7	12	TGTGCCAGCGAGAGGGGGGGCTACGAGCAGTACTTC	CASERGGYEQYF
TRBD2	few	TRBV27	TRBJ2-5	16	TGTGCCAGCAGTCTATACCTAGCGGGGGGTTCAGAGACCCAGTACTTC	CASSLYLAGGSETQYF
NA	many	TRBV13	TRBJ2-5	11	TGTGCCAGCAGCTTATTCAAGACCCAGTACTTC	CASSLFKTQYF
NA	many	TRBV7-9	TRBJ2-7	14	TGTGCCAGCAGCCCCCCTTTTGTAGGGGTCGAGCAGTACTTC	CASSPPFVGVEQYF
NA	few	TRBV20-1	TRBJ1-5	15	TGCAGTGCTAGCTTGCAGGGTCGAAGCAATCAGCCCCAGCATTTT	CSASLQGRSNQPQHF
TRBD1	NA	TRBV6-1	TRBJ1-2	15	TGTGCCAGCAGCCCCGGACAGGGGCTCTCCTATGGCTACACCTTC	CASSPGQGLSYGYTF
TRBD1	NA	TRBV2	TRBJ1-1	15	TGTGCCAGCAGTTTAACAGGGGGCCCGGGGACTGAAGCTTTCTTT	CASSLTGGPGTEAFF
TRBD2	many	TRBV11-2	TRBJ2-1	15	TGTGCCAGCAGCCCACCGGGACTAGCGGCACATGAGCAGTTCTTC	CASSPPGLAAHEQFF
NA	many	TRBV12-3/TRBV12-4	TRBJ2-5	20	TGTGCCAGCAGGAAGGGGGCACTAGCGTGGGGCTATTCGCTCCAAGAGACCCAGTACTTC	CASRKGALAWGYSLQETQYF
NA	few	TRBV4-2	TRBJ1-2	16	TGTGCCAGCAGCCAAGATATAGACAGGATCGGGGATGGCTACACCTTC	CASSQDIDRIGDGYTF
NA	NA	TRBV20-1	TRBJ2-5	11	TGCAGTCCGACGAGACAAGAGACCCAGTACTTC	CSPTRQETQYF
NA	many	TRBV27	TRBJ1-5	14	TGTGCCAGCAGTGCTTGGGGGGCGAGTCAGCCCCAGCATTTT	CASSAWGASQPQHF
NA	NA	TRBV4-1	TRBJ1-5	13	TGCGCCAGCAGCCAAGGGGGTAGGCAGCCCCAGCATTTT	CASSQGGRQPQHF
NA	few	TRBV30	TRBJ1-2	13	TGTGCCTGGAGTGTACGGTCGGGGGGGGGCTACACCTTC	CAWSVRSGGGYTF
TRBD2	few	TRBV10-3	TRBJ2-5	18	TGTGCCATCAGTGAGATAAGGGTTGAATACAAGCGGGGACTCACCCAGTACTTC	CAISEIRVEYKRGLTQYF
TRBD1	many	TRBV20-1	TRBJ1-2	12	TGCAGTGCTAGAACAGGGGGCAATGGCTACACCTTC	CSARTGGNGYTF
NA	many	TRBV9	TRBJ1-1	13	TGTGCCAGCAGCGTAGAAGGGGGCACTGAAGCTTTCTTT	CASSVEGGTEAFF
NA	many	TRBV14	TRBJ1-1	14	TGTGCCAGCAGCGAACGACCCTACAACACTGAAGCTTTCTTT	CASSERPYNTEAFF